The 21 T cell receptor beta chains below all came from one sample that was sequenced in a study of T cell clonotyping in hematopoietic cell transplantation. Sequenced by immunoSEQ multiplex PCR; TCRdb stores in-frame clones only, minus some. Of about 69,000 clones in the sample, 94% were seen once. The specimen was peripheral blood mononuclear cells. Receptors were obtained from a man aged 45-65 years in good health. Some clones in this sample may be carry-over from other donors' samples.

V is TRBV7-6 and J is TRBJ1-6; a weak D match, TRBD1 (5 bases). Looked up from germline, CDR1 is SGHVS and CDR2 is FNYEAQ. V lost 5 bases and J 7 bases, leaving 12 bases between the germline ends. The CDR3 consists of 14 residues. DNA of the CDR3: TGTGCCAGCAGCGGAGGACATTCCAATTCACCCCTCCACTTT. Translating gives CASSGGHSNSPLHF.

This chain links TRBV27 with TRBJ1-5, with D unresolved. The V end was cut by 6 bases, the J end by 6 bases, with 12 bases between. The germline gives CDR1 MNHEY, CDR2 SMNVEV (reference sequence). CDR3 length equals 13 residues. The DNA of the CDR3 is TGTGCCAGCAGACCCCTGGCCGGTCAGCCCCAGCATTTT. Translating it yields CASRPLAGQPQHF.

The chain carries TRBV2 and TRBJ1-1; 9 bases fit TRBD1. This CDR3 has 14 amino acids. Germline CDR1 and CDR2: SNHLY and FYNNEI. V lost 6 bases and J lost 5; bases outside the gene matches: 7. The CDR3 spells CASSAWGQGTEAFF. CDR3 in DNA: TGTGCCAGCAGCGCCTGGGGACAGGGAACTGAAGCTTTCTTT.

The CDR3 region is CASSLAGTGLYEQYF. CDR3 DNA sequence: TGCGCCAGCAGCTTGGCCGGGACAGGGCTCTACGAGCAGTACTTC. The genes are TRBV5-1 and TRBJ2-7, with 9 bases lining up with TRBD1. This CDR3 region has 15 residues. Trimming removed 0 bases from V and 3 bases from J; junction bases left unmatched: 4. The germline V gene has CDR1 SGHRS and CDR2 YFSETQ.

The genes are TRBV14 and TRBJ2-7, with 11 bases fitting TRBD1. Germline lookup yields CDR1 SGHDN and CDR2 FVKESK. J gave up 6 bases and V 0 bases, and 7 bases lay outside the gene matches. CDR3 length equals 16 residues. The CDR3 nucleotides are TGTGCCAGCAGCCAAGATCTTTCCGGGACAGGGGGCGAGCAGTACTTC. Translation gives CASSQDLSGTGGEQYF.

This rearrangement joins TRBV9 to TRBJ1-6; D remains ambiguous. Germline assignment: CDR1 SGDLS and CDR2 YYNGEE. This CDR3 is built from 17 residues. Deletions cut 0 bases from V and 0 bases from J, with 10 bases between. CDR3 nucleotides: TGTGCCAGCAGCGTAGAGAAGGAGAGCTCCTATAATTCACCCCTCCACTTT. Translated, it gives CASSVEKESSYNSPLHF.

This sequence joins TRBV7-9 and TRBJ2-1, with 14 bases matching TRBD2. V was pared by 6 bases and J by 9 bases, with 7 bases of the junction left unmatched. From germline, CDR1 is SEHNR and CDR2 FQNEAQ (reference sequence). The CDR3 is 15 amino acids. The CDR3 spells CASREGLAGESEQFF. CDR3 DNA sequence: TGTGCCAGCAGAGAGGGACTAGCGGGGGAGAGTGAGCAGTTCTTC.

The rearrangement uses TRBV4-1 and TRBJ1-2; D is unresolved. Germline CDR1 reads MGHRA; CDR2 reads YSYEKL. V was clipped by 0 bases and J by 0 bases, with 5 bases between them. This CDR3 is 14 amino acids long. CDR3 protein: CASSQDRANYGYTF. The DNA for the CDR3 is TGCGCCAGCAGCCAAGACAGAGCTAACTATGGCTACACCTTC.

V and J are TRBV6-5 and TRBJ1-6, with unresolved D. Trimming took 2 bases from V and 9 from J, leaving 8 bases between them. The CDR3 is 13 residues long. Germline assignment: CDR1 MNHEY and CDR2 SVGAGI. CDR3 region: CASSYPEGSPLHF. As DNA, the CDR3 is TGTGCCAGCAGTTACCCTGAGGGTTCACCCCTCCACTTT.

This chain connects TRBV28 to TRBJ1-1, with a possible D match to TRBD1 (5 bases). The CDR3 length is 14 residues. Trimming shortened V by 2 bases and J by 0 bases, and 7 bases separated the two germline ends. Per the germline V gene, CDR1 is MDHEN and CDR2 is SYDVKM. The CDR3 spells CASSLGAVNTEAFF. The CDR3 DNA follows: TGTGCCAGCAGTTTAGGGGCGGTGAACACTGAAGCTTTCTTT.

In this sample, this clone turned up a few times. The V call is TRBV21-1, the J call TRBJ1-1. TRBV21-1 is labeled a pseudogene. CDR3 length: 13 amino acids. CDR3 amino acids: CASSSGDITEAFF. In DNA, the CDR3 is TGTGCCAGCAGCAGCGGGGACATCACTGAAGCTTTCTTT.

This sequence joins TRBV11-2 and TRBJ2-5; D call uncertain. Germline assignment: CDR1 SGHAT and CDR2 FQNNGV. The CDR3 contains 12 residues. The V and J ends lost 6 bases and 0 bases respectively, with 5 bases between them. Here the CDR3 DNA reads TGTGCCAGCAGACAGTACCAAGAGACCCAGTACTTC. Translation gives CASRQYQETQYF.

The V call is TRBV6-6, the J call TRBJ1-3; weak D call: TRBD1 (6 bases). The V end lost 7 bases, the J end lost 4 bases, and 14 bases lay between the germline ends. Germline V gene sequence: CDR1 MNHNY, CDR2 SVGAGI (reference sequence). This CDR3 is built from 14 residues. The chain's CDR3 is CASTLQGTGNTIYF. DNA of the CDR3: TGTGCCAGCACTCTACAGGGAACAGGAAACACCATATATTTT.

The CDR3: CSVGGLAGEPPYEQYF. DNA for the CDR3: TGCAGCGTGGGTGGACTAGCGGGGGAGCCACCCTACGAGCAGTACTTC. The rearrangement links TRBV29-1 to TRBJ2-7, with TRBD2 identical over 13 bases. CDR1 SQVTM and CDR2 ANQGSEA come from the germline V gene. The junction had 10 bases not matched to a gene; V was cut back by 6 bases and J by 2 bases. The CDR3 runs to 16 residues.

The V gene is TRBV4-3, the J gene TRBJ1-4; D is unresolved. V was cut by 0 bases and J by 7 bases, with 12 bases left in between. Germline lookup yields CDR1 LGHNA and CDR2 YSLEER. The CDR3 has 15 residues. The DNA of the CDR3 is TGCGCCAGCAGCCAAGAAGGCGTAGGAGTTGAAAAACTGTTTTTT. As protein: CASSQEGVGVEKLFF.

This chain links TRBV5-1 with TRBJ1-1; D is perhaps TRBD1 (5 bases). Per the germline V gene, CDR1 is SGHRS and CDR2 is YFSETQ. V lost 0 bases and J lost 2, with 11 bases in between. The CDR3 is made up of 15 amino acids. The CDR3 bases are TGCGCCAGCAGCTTGGCTGGGACGGCAAACACTGAAGCTTTCTTT. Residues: CASSLAGTANTEAFF.

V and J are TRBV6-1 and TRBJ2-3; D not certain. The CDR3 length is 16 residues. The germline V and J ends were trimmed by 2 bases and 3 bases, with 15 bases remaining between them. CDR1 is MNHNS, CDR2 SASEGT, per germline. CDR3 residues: CASSEKLGLGTDTQYF. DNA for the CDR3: TGTGCCAGCAGTGAAAAGCTGGGTTTAGGAACAGATACGCAGTATTTT.

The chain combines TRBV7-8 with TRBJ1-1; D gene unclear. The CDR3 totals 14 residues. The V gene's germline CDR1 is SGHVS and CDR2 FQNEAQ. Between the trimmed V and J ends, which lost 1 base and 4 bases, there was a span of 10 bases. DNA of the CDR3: TGTGCCAGCAGCTTAGAGACGGCGATCACTGAAGCTTTCTTT. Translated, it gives CASSLETAITEAFF.

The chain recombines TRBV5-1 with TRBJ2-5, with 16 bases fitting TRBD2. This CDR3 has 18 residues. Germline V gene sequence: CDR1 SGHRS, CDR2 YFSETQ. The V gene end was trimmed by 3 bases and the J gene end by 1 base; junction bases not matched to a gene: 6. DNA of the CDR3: TGCGCCAGCAGCTGGGGACTAGCGGGGGGGGGAATCCAAGAGACCCAGTACTTC. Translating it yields CASSWGLAGGGIQETQYF.

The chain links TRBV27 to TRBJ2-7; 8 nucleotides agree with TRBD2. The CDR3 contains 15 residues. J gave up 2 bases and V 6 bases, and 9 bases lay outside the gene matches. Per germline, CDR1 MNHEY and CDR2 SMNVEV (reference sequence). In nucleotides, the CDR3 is TGTGCCAGCAGCCAAAGCGGGAGAAACGCCTACGAGCAGTACTTC. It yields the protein CASSQSGRNAYEQYF.

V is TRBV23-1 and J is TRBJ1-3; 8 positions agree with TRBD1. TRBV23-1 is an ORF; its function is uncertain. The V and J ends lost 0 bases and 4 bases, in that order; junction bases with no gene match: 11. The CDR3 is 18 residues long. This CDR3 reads CASSQSGGARGLGNTIYF. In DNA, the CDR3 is TGCGCCAGCAGTCAATCTGGGGGGGCCAGGGGGCTCGGAAACACCATATATTTT.